This T cell receptor beta chain is drawn from a study of T cell responses to AZD1222 COVID-19 vaccine. The table came from immunoSEQ multiplex PCR; TCRdb's copy has only in-frame clones and leaves some out. The top ten clones hold 14% of a sample with some 96,000 clones, approximately 84% of them seen once. The germline gives CDR1 MDHEN, CDR2 SYDVKM. Trimming removed 2 bases from V and 4 bases from J, with 9 bases in between. This CDR3 region has 14 residues. Study-wide findings and caveats: Compared with day 0, the breadth and depth of the Spike-specific TCR repertoire rose significantly after two doses of AZD1222.

With respect to this clone: Its matching antigen is unknown.

The chain employs TRBV28 and TRBJ1-5; the D gene is possibly TRBD1 (6 bases). The origin of this receptor is an adult who received the AZD1222 COVID-19 vaccine. Source: peripheral blood, taken 28 days after the second AZD1222 dose. For the CDR3, the DNA is TGTGCCAGCAGTTTAGGCAGGGGAAATCAGCCCCAGCATTTT. Amino acids: CASSLGRGNQPQHF.